Each of the 22 T cell receptor beta chains below was sequenced from the same sample in a study of T cell responses to AZD1222 COVID-19 vaccine (TCRdb year 2021). The meaning of the sample's time point label: baseline before first vaccination. Preparation of the library involved the immunoSEQ multiplex PCR assay. The source is immuneACCESS, and TCRdb retained only in-frame sequences with V and J called. Part of the clones is not carried over; for the studies checked, unresolved V genes explain less than half of this, and the remainder is unexplained. Present in this sample are more than 150,000 clones, 85% to 95% of which were seen just once. 8.5% to 12% of the sample is taken by the ten largest. The sample here was peripheral blood, taken on day 0 of AZD1222 vaccination. The receptors originated from an adult in good health.

This chain uses TRBV7-6 with TRBJ2-7; D is unclear. The germline V gene has CDR1 SGHVS and CDR2 FNYEAQ. V lost 4 bases to trimming and J lost 3 bases, with 4 bases between them. The CDR3 has 11 residues. CDR3 amino acids: CASSSDYEQYF. The CDR3 DNA reads TGTGCCAGCAGCTCGGACTACGAGCAGTACTTC.

The V and J genes are TRBV20-1 and TRBJ1-5, with 9 bases lining up with TRBD1. The CDR3 runs to 14 residues. The ends lost 3 bases at V and 8 bases at J; junction bases unmatched: 8. Germline V gene data show CDR1 as DFQATT and CDR2 as SNEGSKA (reference sequence). In DNA, the CDR3 is TGCAGTGCTAGTAGGGACAGGGCGAGGGAGCCCCAGCATTTT. Protein: CSASRDRAREPQHF.

The chain carries TRBV15 and TRBJ1-5, with D perhaps TRBD1 (6 bases). The germline V and J ends were trimmed by 0 bases and 3 bases, with 12 bases remaining between them. Germline V gives CDR1 LNHNV, CDR2 YYDKDF (reference sequence). The CDR3 runs 16 residues. For the CDR3, the DNA is TGTGCCACCAGCAGAGATAGGGGGATTGACAATCAGCCCCAGCATTTT. Residues: CATSRDRGIDNQPQHF.

J is TRBJ2-7 and V is TRBV2; TRBD1 agrees at 7 bases. This CDR3 has 16 residues. V dropped 6 bases and J dropped 0; count of bases not matched to a gene: 11. Germline V gene data show CDR1 as SNHLY and CDR2 as FYNNEI. The CDR3 loop reads CASSASRDSRSYEQYF. In DNA, the CDR3 is TGTGCCAGCAGCGCGTCCCGGGACAGCCGCTCCTACGAGCAGTACTTC.

The CDR3 nucleotides read TGTGCCAGCAGTTCCGAGAACAATGAGCAGTTCTTC. Its protein is CASSSENNEQFF. The chain has TRBV27 and TRBJ2-1; no clear D. This CDR3 has 12 residues. V lost 4 bases and J lost 5, with 6 bases in between. CDR1 MNHEY and CDR2 SMNVEV come from the germline V gene (reference sequence).

This CDR3 is CASSQGARGYTF. The CDR3 DNA sequence: TGTGCCAGCAGTCAGGGGGCGCGGGGCTACACCTTC. The rearrangement links TRBV12-3 or TRBV12-4 to TRBJ1-2; TRBD1 agrees at 8 bases. The CDR3 spans 12 residues. The V and J ends lost 5 bases and 8 bases, in that order; junction bases with no gene match: 4.

V usage is TRBV18 and J usage is TRBJ2-1, with D unclear. The ends were cut back, 0 bases at V and 9 bases at J, with 6 bases in the middle. Germline CDR1 is KGHSH and CDR2 is LQKENI. The CDR3 loop spans 12 amino acids. Written as DNA, the CDR3 is TGTGCCAGCTCACCACCGGGTGGTGAGCAGTTCTTC. This translates into CASSPPGGEQFF.

This clone was seen just once. This chain connects TRBV9 to TRBJ1-6; D is ambiguous. Per the germline V gene, CDR1 is SGDLS and CDR2 is YYNGEE. The ends were cut back, 9 bases at V and 10 bases at J, with 14 bases in the middle. This CDR3 is built from 12 residues. The DNA for the CDR3 is TGTGCCACCCCAGCCCACGGCTCACCCCTCCACTTT. Its protein is CATPAHGSPLHF.

This chain uses TRBV4-2 with TRBJ2-3; 12 positions match TRBD2. The ends lost 3 bases at V and 4 bases at J; junction bases unmatched: 5. The CDR3 has 16 amino acids. The germline CDR1 and CDR2 sequences are LGHNA and YNFKEQ. CDR3 coding DNA: TGTGCCAGCAGCCAGGAAGGACTAGCGGGACCAGATACGCAGTATTTT. Protein sequence: CASSQEGLAGPDTQYF.

The DNA for the CDR3 is TGTGCCAGCAGTAAGGACAGGACATCTCTAGCCAAAAACATTCAGTACTTC. It translates to CASSKDRTSLAKNIQYF. The chain combines TRBV6-2 or TRBV6-3 with TRBJ2-4; 7 bases agree with TRBD1. The CDR3 is made up of 17 amino acids. V was pared by 5 bases and J by 0 bases, with 10 bases of the junction left unmatched. CDR1 is MNHEY and CDR2 is SVGEGT in the germline V gene.

The chain carries TRBV28 and TRBJ2-7, with 10 bases that match TRBD2. Trimming took 2 bases from V and 7 from J; bases not matched to a gene: 8. Germline lookup yields CDR1 MDHEN and CDR2 SYDVKM. CDR3 length: 15 residues. The chain's CDR3 is CASSLVGLAETEQYF. The CDR3 DNA is TGTGCCAGCAGTTTAGTAGGACTAGCGGAAACAGAGCAGTACTTC.

This rearrangement joins TRBV18 to TRBJ1-4, with no clear D. The V and J ends lost 5 bases and 4 bases respectively, with 11 bases between them. There are 14 residues in the CDR3. Looked up from germline, CDR1 is KGHSH and CDR2 is LQKENI. CDR3 DNA sequence: TGTGCCAGCTCAATGCCGGGAGATAATGAAAAACTGTTTTTT. Its translation: CASSMPGDNEKLFF.

The chain employs TRBV4-1 and TRBJ1-3, with 11 bases aligning to TRBD1. V dropped 4 bases and J dropped 0; count of bases not matched to a gene: 8. CDR3 size: 18 residues. In germline, CDR1 is MGHRA, CDR2 YSYEKL. CDR3 bases: TGCGCCAGCAGCCCTCGGGGACAGGGGGTCGGCTCTGGAAACACCATATATTTT. Encoded protein: CASSPRGQGVGSGNTIYF.

A single count supports this clone. V usage is TRBV7-9 and J usage is TRBJ2-6; the D gene is possibly TRBD2 (5 bases). This CDR3 comprises 18 residues. Per the germline V gene, CDR1 is SEHNR and CDR2 is FQNEAQ (reference sequence). Trimming removed 4 bases at V and 4 bases at J, with 20 bases between. The CDR3 bases are TGTGCCAGCAGCTCGAGGACTCCCTTCGAGAGCGGGGCCAACGTCCTGACTTTC. It specifies CASSSRTPFESGANVLTF.

V and J are TRBV19 and TRBJ1-2; D is uncertain. Trimming took 0 bases from V and 7 from J, leaving 9 bases between them. The CDR3 spans 13 residues. Germline V CDR1 and CDR2: LNHDA, SQIVND (reference sequence). The CDR3 region is CASSIDYMRGYTF. CDR3 DNA sequence: TGTGCCAGTAGTATAGACTATATGCGTGGCTACACCTTC.

DNA of the CDR3: TGTGCCAGCAGTATACAGGGGCCAGATACGCAGTATTTT. Residues: CASSIQGPDTQYF. The chain carries TRBV28 and TRBJ2-3, with 7 bases that match TRBD1. CDR1 MDHEN and CDR2 SYDVKM come from the germline V gene. After removal of 5 bases from V and 4 bases from J, the junction contained 3 bases not matched to a gene. CDR3 length: 13 amino acids.

The V gene is TRBV21-1, the J gene TRBJ1-1; TRBD1, as called in the table, went unchecked against the DNA. TRBV21-1 is annotated as a pseudogene. The CDR3 is 15 amino acids. CDR3 loop: CASSKARQMNTEAFF. The CDR3 coding sequence is TGTGCCAGCAGCAAAGCGAGACAGATGAACACTGAAGCTTTCTTT.

The chain joins TRBV7-9 to TRBJ1-6; D might be TRBD1 (5 bases). CDR3 length: 15 amino acids. Trimming stripped 5 bases from V and 6 bases from J, with 14 bases between. Germline V gene sequence: CDR1 SEHNR, CDR2 FQNEAQ (reference sequence). Here the CDR3 DNA reads TGTGCCAGCAGCCCCCCGGGACTGATTAATTCACCCCTCCACTTT. The encoded protein is CASSPPGLINSPLHF.

This sequence joins TRBV7-8 and TRBJ1-5; the match to TRBD1 covers 7 bases. The length of the CDR3 is 15 residues. CDR1 is SGHVS and CDR2 is FQNEAQ in the germline V gene. Trimming at V came to 1 base and at J to 6 bases, leaving 6 bases not matched to a gene. CDR3 coding DNA: TGTGCCAGCAGCTTAGGCAGGGACAGAGGTCAGCCCCAGCATTTT. Translated: CASSLGRDRGQPQHF.

The chain combines TRBV7-3 with TRBJ1-2; tentatively, D is TRBD1 (5 bases). V gave up 5 bases and J gave up 8 bases, with 21 bases separating them. CDR3 length: 15 residues. CDR1 and CDR2 (germline): SGHTA, FQGTGA. This CDR3 reads CASSPLFGGGRGYTF. The CDR3 nucleotides read TGTGCCAGCAGCCCCCTATTTGGGGGTGGTAGGGGCTACACCTTC.

The chain joins TRBV9 to TRBJ1-3, with D perhaps TRBD1 (5 bases). Germline V gene lookup returns CDR1 SGDLS and CDR2 YYNGEE. V lost 0 bases and J 1 base, leaving 11 bases between the germline ends. The CDR3 is 16 residues long. CDR3 in amino acids: CASSVGSDTSGNTIYF. The CDR3 DNA reads as TGTGCCAGCAGCGTAGGGTCGGACACTTCTGGAAACACCATATATTTT.

This clone was recorded once. This chain uses TRBV9 with TRBJ1-5; D ambiguous. This CDR3 comprises 15 residues. Per the germline V gene, CDR1 is SGDLS and CDR2 is YYNGEE. V was trimmed by 0 bases and J by 5 bases, leaving 12 bases between them. The CDR3 DNA follows: TGTGCCAGCAGCGTAGAGGGAAGACCCCATCAGCCCCAGCATTTT. It encodes CASSVEGRPHQPQHF. Variable domain in full (rest from reference TRBV9 and TRBJ1-5): DSGVTQTPKHLITATGQRVTLRCSPRSGDLSVYWYQQSLDQGLQFLIQYYNGEERAKGNILERFSAQQFPDLHSELNLSSLELGDSALYFCASSVEGRPHQPQHFGDGTRLSIL.